A single sample is the source of the 17 T cell receptor beta chains below, sequenced in a study of graft-versus-host responses after intestinal transplantation. TCRdb's table, derived via immunoSEQ multiplex PCR, lists solely in-frame clones and lacks some. Counted here are some 69,000 clones, more than 90% occurring once; the ten biggest clones make up around 7%. This specimen was bone marrow, taken approximately 740 days after intestinal transplantation. All receptors come from a human patient who received an intestinal transplant, so some T cells may come from the graft donor.

In regard to this clone: This CDR3 is also generated by other DNA sequences in the sample. The V and J genes are TRBV27 and TRBJ1-5, with D uncertain. This CDR3 contains 15 residues. The V end lost 0 bases, the J end lost 0 bases, and 6 bases lay between the germline ends. Per the germline V gene, CDR1 is MNHEY and CDR2 is SMNVEV (reference sequence). The CDR3 sequence is CASSLSGDSNQPQHF. Here the CDR3 DNA reads TGTGCCAGCAGTTTATCCGGGGATAGCAATCAGCCCCAGCATTTT.

This chain connects TRBV6-6 to TRBJ1-5, with D uncertain. V was trimmed by 0 bases and J by 2 bases, leaving 8 bases between them. The V gene's germline CDR1 is MNHNY and CDR2 SVGAGI (reference sequence). This CDR3 contains 15 residues. In nucleotides, the CDR3 is TGTGCCAGCAGTTACTCGGCCGGGGGCAATCAGCCCCAGCATTTT. Its protein product is CASSYSAGGNQPQHF.

The chain has TRBV5-1 and TRBJ2-4, with D hard to call. The CDR3 spans 14 residues. Germline V gene data show CDR1 as SGHRS and CDR2 as YFSETQ. The V end lost 2 bases, the J end lost 4 bases, and 10 bases lay between the germline ends. The CDR3 is CASSFGQPKNIQYF. The CDR3 bases are TGCGCCAGCAGCTTTGGCCAGCCTAAAAACATTCAGTACTTC.

V and J are TRBV29-1 and TRBJ1-1, with 8 bases identical to TRBD1. The junction had 6 bases not matched to a gene; V was cut back by 4 bases and J by 5 bases. The CDR3 length is 13 residues. Germline V CDR1 and CDR2: SQVTM, ANQGSEA. The DNA for the CDR3 is TGCAGCGTTGGAACAGGGGGGAGGACTGAAGCTTTCTTT. This sequence encodes CSVGTGGRTEAFF. The entire variable domain, with the rest obtained from reference TRBV29-1 and TRBJ1-1, is as follows: SAVISQKPSRDICQRGTSLTIQCQVDSQVTMMFWYRQQPGQSLTLIATANQGSEATYESGFVIDKFPISRPNLTFSTLTVSNMSPEDSSIYLCSVGTGGRTEAFFGQGTRLTVV.

V usage is TRBV4-1 and J usage is TRBJ1-6; TRBD1 might be the D (5 bases). The CDR3 has 14 amino acids. With 4 bases removed from V and 8 bases from J, the gap between germline ends came to 12 bases. CDR1 is MGHRA, CDR2 YSYEKL, per germline. The CDR3 region is CASSPQGSDSPLHF. The DNA for the CDR3 is TGCGCCAGCAGCCCGCAGGGCTCAGATTCACCCCTCCACTTT.

This clone was picked up one time. V gene TRBV19 combines with J gene TRBJ2-1; 8 bases fit TRBD2. The CDR3 length is 14 residues. The V gene's germline CDR1 is LNHDA and CDR2 SQIVND (reference sequence). V gave up 3 bases and J gave up 4 bases; unmatched junction bases: 2. CDR3 residues: CASSMSGSYNEQFF. Written as DNA, the CDR3 is TGTGCCAGTAGTATGAGCGGGAGTTACAATGAGCAGTTCTTC.

V usage is TRBV18 and J usage is TRBJ2-5, with a weak D call TRBD2 (5 bases). V gave up 0 bases and J gave up 5 bases, with 16 bases separating them. This CDR3 has 16 amino acids. Germline CDR1 KGHSH, CDR2 LQKENI. Here the CDR3 reads CASSPPGLSIAETQYF. As DNA, the CDR3 is TGTGCCAGCTCACCACCCGGACTTTCGATCGCGGAGACCCAGTACTTC.

This sequence joins TRBV6-5 and TRBJ2-7; unclear D gene. V was shortened by 5 bases and J by 12 bases, with 14 bases between the two germline ends. This CDR3 contains 11 residues. In germline, CDR1 is MNHEY, CDR2 SVGAGI. The DNA for the CDR3 is TGTGCCAGCAGTGCCCGTGGGCATGTGTACTTC. Translation gives CASSARGHVYF.

The chain couples TRBV6-5 to TRBJ2-7; TRBD2 is a possible D gene (7 bases). Trimming took 5 bases from V and 6 from J, leaving 8 bases between them. The CDR3 spans 11 residues. The germline V gene has CDR1 MNHEY and CDR2 SVGAGI. The CDR3 protein is CASSRGGEQYF. The DNA of the CDR3 is TGTGCCAGCAGTAGGGGGGGCGAGCAGTACTTC.

The chain has TRBV6-5 and TRBJ2-7; possibly TRBD2 for D (5 bases). The V end was cut by 5 bases, the J end by 7 bases, with 9 bases between. Germline loops: CDR1 MNHEY, CDR2 SVGAGI. This CDR3 has 11 amino acids. In DNA form, the CDR3 reads TGTGCCAGCAGTGAAGGGAGTGAGCAGTACTTC. Translated, it gives CASSEGSEQYF.

This clone was found a few times. The V call is TRBV5-1, the J call TRBJ1-1; 7 bases match TRBD1. The germline V gene has CDR1 SGHRS and CDR2 YFSETQ. This CDR3 has 14 amino acids. Germline trimming cut 3 bases from V and 2 bases from J; bases unmatched to any gene: 4. This chain's CDR3 is CASSSGQPNTEAFF. The DNA for the CDR3 is TGCGCCAGCAGCTCGGGACAGCCAAACACTGAAGCTTTCTTT.

This clone appeared once. The chain carries TRBV2 and TRBJ2-6; D is ambiguous. CDR1 and CDR2 from the germline V gene are SNHLY and FYNNEI. The CDR3 extends over 16 amino acids. Trimming shortened V by 0 bases and J by 0 bases, and 6 bases separated the two germline ends. CDR3 sequence (DNA): TGTGCCAGCAGTGAAGCGTTCTTCTCTGGGGCCAACGTCCTGACTTTC. Its protein product is CASSEAFFSGANVLTF.

The chain carries TRBV6-6 and TRBJ2-7; 9 nucleotides line up with TRBD2. In germline, CDR1 is MNHNY, CDR2 SVGAGI (reference sequence). The CDR3 loop spans 16 amino acids. J was trimmed by 0 bases and V by 1 base; bases with no gene match: 4. The CDR3 sequence is CASSYWTSAHSYEQYF. The CDR3, as DNA: TGTGCCAGCAGTTACTGGACTAGCGCCCACTCCTACGAGCAGTACTTC.

This clone was recorded only once. DNA of the CDR3: TGTGCCAGCAGCCCTCCGGACGGATTGAACACTGAAGCTTTCTTT. This translates into CASSPPDGLNTEAFF. The chain is built from TRBV11-2 and TRBJ1-1; D is uncertain. The CDR3 covers 15 residues. Germline CDR1 reads SGHAT; CDR2 reads FQNNGV. Deletions cut 5 bases from V and 0 bases from J, with 13 bases between.

The CDR3 is CASSLRRQDYPPANTGELFF. CDR3 DNA sequence: TGTGCCAGCAGCTTAAGGCGACAGGATTATCCCCCAGCGAACACCGGGGAGCTGTTTTTT. The rearrangement joins TRBV11-3 to TRBJ2-2; a weak D match, TRBD1 (6 bases). V shed 2 bases and J shed 0 bases, with 22 bases lying between them. CDR3 length: 20 amino acids. Germline CDR1 and CDR2: SGHNT and YENEEA.

V usage is TRBV11-2 and J usage is TRBJ2-1, with 7 bases aligning to TRBD2. The germline V gene encodes CDR1 SGHAT and CDR2 FQNNGV. The CDR3 is 14 residues long. Trimming took 6 bases from V and 9 from J; bases not matched to a gene: 11. CDR3 nucleotides: TGTGCCAGCAGAACGTCCGGGACTACGTCTGAGCAGTTCTTC. Translating gives CASRTSGTTSEQFF.

The rearrangement uses TRBV9 and TRBJ2-1; 13 bases map to TRBD2. Germline V gene sequence: CDR1 SGDLS, CDR2 YYNGEE. The CDR3 sequence is 19 residues long. J was trimmed by 3 bases and V by 4 bases; bases with no gene match: 13. CDR3 loop: CASSTSGTSGAGVYNEQFF. CDR3 bases: TGTGCCAGCAGCACATCCGGGACTAGCGGGGCGGGGGTCTACAATGAGCAGTTCTTC. The whole variable domain, remainder taken from reference TRBV9 and TRBJ2-1, is DSGVTQTPKHLITATGQRVTLRCSPRSGDLSVYWYQQSLDQGLQFLIQYYNGEERAKGNILERFSAQQFPDLHSELNLSSLELGDSALYFCASSTSGTSGAGVYNEQFFGPGTRLTVL.